This T cell receptor (beta chain) was recorded in a study of T cell responses to AZD1222 COVID-19 vaccine. Regarding this clone: Its antigen is unknown.

Data came from immunoSEQ multiplex PCR; TCRdb stores just in-frame clones and leaves some out. The data hold fewer than 100,000 clones, with approximately 88% observed a single time. Study-wide results and caveats: Spike-specific TCR repertoires showed rising breadth and depth after two AZD1222 doses. A reported finding is that nearly half of spike-specific TCRs target unmutated variant regions. Spike-wide coverage was observed for vaccine-associated CD4 TCRs, with dominant responses at 160-218 and 743-854. Recipients of AZD1222 seropositive at baseline numbered only five or six.

This sample comprised peripheral blood, obtained 28 days after the second AZD1222 dose. This receptor was identified in an adult who received the AZD1222 COVID-19 vaccine.

CDR3 protein: CASSRPDLGGGYGYTF. The CDR3 nucleotides are TGTGCCAGCAGTCGACCGGACTTAGGGGGGGGTTATGGCTACACCTTC. The V and J genes are TRBV6-6 and TRBJ1-2; possibly TRBD1 for D (6 bases). Per the germline V gene, CDR1 is MNHNY and CDR2 is SVGAGI (reference sequence). V was pared by 5 bases and J by 5 bases, with 21 bases between. CDR3 length: 16 residues.